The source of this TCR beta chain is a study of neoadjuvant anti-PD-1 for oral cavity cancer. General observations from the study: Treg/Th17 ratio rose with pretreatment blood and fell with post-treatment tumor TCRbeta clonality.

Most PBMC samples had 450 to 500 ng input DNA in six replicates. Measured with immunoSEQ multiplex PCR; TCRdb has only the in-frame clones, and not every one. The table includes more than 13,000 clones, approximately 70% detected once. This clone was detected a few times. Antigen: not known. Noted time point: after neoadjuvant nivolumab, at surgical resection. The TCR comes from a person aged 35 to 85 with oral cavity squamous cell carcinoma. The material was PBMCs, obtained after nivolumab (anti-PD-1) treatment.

In DNA, the CDR3 is TGTGCCATCAGACCGGGACAGGGTTACAATGAGCAGTTCTTC. Protein: CAIRPGQGYNEQFF. The rearrangement uses TRBV10-3 and TRBJ2-1; 9 bases are shared with TRBD1. Trimming took 6 bases from V and 4 from J; bases not matched to a gene: 4. This CDR3 contains 14 residues. CDR1 and CDR2 from the germline V gene are ENHRY and SYGVKD.